This is a list of T cell receptor beta chains from one sample in a study of blood T cell repertoires in COVID-19. Sequencing used immunoSEQ multiplex PCR; TCRdb keeps in-frame clones, though not all of them. The table includes some 290,000 clones, approximately 90% detected once. The sequenced material came from PBMCs or T cells enriched from blood (not recorded which). These TCRs come from a woman between 35 and 50 years old with acute COVID-19. The CDR3 runs from the conserved cysteine through the conserved F or W. The D gene is left open where the match is weak. The size of a clone is reported for some rows only, either as once, few or many, or as a class for expanded clones.

abundance	j_gene	d_gene	v_gene	CDR3aa	CDR3nt
-	TRBJ1-2	-	TRBV6-1	CASSERLRGNYGYTF	TGTGCCAGCAGTGAAAGGTTACGAGGGAACTATGGCTACACCTTC
-	TRBJ2-1	-	TRBV7-9	CASTLGDSPRTSEQFF	TGTGCCAGCACCCTCGGGGACTCCCCTCGTACATCCGAGCAGTTCTTC
once	TRBJ2-5	-	TRBV5-6	CASSLFGSQETQYF	TGTGCCAGCAGCTTGTTCGGTAGCCAAGAGACCCAGTACTTC
-	TRBJ2-1	TRBD2	TRBV14	CASSHWGQLAVTNEQFF	TGTGCCAGCAGCCACTGGGGTCAACTAGCGGTAACCAATGAGCAGTTCTTC
-	TRBJ1-3	-	TRBV7-2	CASSYRVGTIYF	TGTGCCAGCAGCTACAGGGTTGGCACCATATATTTT
-	TRBJ2-5	-	TRBV7-2	CASSLNFGETQYF	TGTGCCAGCAGCTTAAACTTTGGAGAGACCCAGTACTTC
-	TRBJ2-5	TRBD1	TRBV5-4	CASSLRQGAETQYF	TGTGCCAGCAGCTTACGACAGGGGGCCGAGACCCAGTACTTC
-	TRBJ2-7	-	TRBV2	CASRGTGRGRYEQYF	TGTGCCAGCAGGGGCACCGGCAGGGGAAGGTACGAGCAGTACTTC
-	TRBJ1-2	-	TRBV30	CAWTRAGVYGYTF	TGTGCCTGGACCCGGGCCGGGGTCTATGGCTACACCTTC
once	TRBJ2-7	TRBD1	TRBV25-1	CASSQRQGPSYEQYF	TGTGCCAGCAGCCAAAGACAGGGGCCCTCCTACGAGCAGTACTTC
few	TRBJ1-6	-	TRBV5-1	CASSLAQDTAYNSPLHF	TGCGCCAGCAGCTTGGCCCAGGACACGGCCTATAATTCACCCCTCCACTTT
-	TRBJ1-5	-	TRBV28	CASSHDIYNQPQHF	TGTGCCAGCAGCCACGACATATACAATCAGCCCCAGCATTTT
-	TRBJ2-3	-	TRBV10-3	CATEGQPDTQYF	TGTGCCACCGAAGGACAGCCAGATACGCAGTATTTT
-	TRBJ1-1	-	TRBV3-1/TRBV3-2	CASSTKQQNTEAFF	TGTGCCAGCAGCACAAAACAGCAGAACACTGAAGCTTTCTTT
-	TRBJ1-2	TRBD1	TRBV28	CASSLGGTGYGYTF	TGTGCCAGCAGTTTGGGCGGGACAGGCTATGGCTACACCTTC
-	TRBJ2-2	TRBD1	TRBV11-3	CASSSARQGNTGELFF	TGTGCCAGCAGCTCTGCCCGACAGGGGAACACCGGGGAGCTGTTTTTT
-	TRBJ1-1	TRBD1	TRBV4-2	CASSRRTGNTEAFF	TGTGCCAGCAGCCGAAGGACAGGGAACACTGAAGCTTTCTTT
once	TRBJ1-4	TRBD1	TRBV6-5	CASSSSGTGREKLFF	TGTGCCAGCAGTTCATCCGGGACAGGCCGGGAAAAACTGTTTTTT
-	TRBJ1-5	-	TRBV23-1	CASTGGVGRQPQHF	TGCGCCAGCACGGGGGGGGTAGGTCGTCAGCCCCAGCATTTT
few	TRBJ2-1	TRBD2	TRBV5-1	CATATAGGYNEQFF	TGCGCCACTGCCACAGCGGGGGGCTACAATGAGCAGTTCTTC
-	TRBJ2-1	-	TRBV20-1	CSANLVGLQFF	TGCAGTGCGAATTTAGTCGGACTACAGTTCTTC
-	TRBJ1-1	-	TRBV6-5	CASSSRRGENTEAFF	TGTGCCAGCAGTTCGAGAAGAGGAGAGAACACTGAAGCTTTCTTT
-	TRBJ2-2	-	TRBV7-9	CASSLARYTGELFF	TGTGCCAGCAGCTTAGCCAGGTACACCGGGGAGCTGTTTTTT
-	TRBJ1-5	TRBD1	TRBV6-1	CASSEERRGHQPQHF	TGTGCCAGCAGTGAAGAACGCAGGGGGCATCAGCCCCAGCATTTT
-	TRBJ2-5	-	TRBV25-1	CASSEDGGRGSTTQYF	TGTGCCAGCAGTGAAGACGGGGGCAGGGGGTCCACTACCCAGTACTTC
once	TRBJ2-7	TRBD1	TRBV11-3	CASSSPQGVGYEQYF	TGTGCCAGCAGCTCTCCTCAGGGGGTCGGCTACGAGCAGTACTTC
-	TRBJ2-1	TRBD2	TRBV4-3	CASSQDLGLAKYNEQFF	TGCGCCAGCAGCCAAGATCTTGGACTAGCGAAGTACAATGAGCAGTTCTTC
-	TRBJ1-2	-	TRBV2	CASQRTGNYGYTF	TGTGCCAGCCAGAGAACAGGGAACTATGGCTACACCTTC
-	TRBJ2-1	-	TRBV5-1	CASSIQGNEQFF	TGCGCCAGCAGCATACAGGGCAATGAGCAGTTCTTC
-	TRBJ2-1	-	TRBV5-8	CASSSTWEQFF	TGTGCCAGCAGCTCCACTTGGGAGCAGTTCTTC
-	TRBJ1-3	-	TRBV30	CAWSEGVSGNTIYF	TGTGCCTGGAGTGAAGGGGTCTCTGGAAACACCATATATTTT
-	TRBJ1-1	TRBD1	TRBV25-1	CASSPTGTANTEAFF	TGTGCCAGCAGTCCAACCGGGACAGCGAACACTGAAGCTTTCTTT
-	TRBJ2-1	-	TRBV5-1	CASSLGGYNEQFF	TGCGCCAGCAGCTTGGGCGGTTACAATGAGCAGTTCTTC
few	TRBJ2-1	-	TRBV28	CASNLGAAGYNEQFF	TGTGCCAGCAACCTTGGGGCGGCAGGTTACAATGAGCAGTTCTTC
-	TRBJ1-6	-	TRBV3-1/TRBV3-2	CASSQDSEARNSPLHF	TGTGCCAGCAGCCAAGATTCCGAGGCCCGAAATTCACCCCTCCACTTT
once	TRBJ1-5	-	TRBV7-9	CASSFGSSNQPQHF	TGTGCCAGCAGCTTCGGTTCTAGCAATCAGCCCCAGCATTTT
-	TRBJ1-1	-	TRBV15	CATSGGGHSNTEAFF	TGTGCCACCAGCGGGGGCGGGCACTCGAACACTGAAGCTTTCTTT
-	TRBJ2-7	-	TRBV5-3	CARSPDRIHEQYF	TGTGCCAGAAGCCCAGACAGAATCCACGAGCAGTACTTC
-	TRBJ1-5	-	TRBV28	CASSPAQGGQPQHF	TGTGCCAGCAGCCCAGCACAGGGCGGGCAGCCCCAGCATTTT
-	TRBJ2-5	TRBD1	TRBV23-1	CASGHGNRGQETQYF	TGCGCCAGCGGCCACGGGAACAGGGGGCAAGAGACCCAGTACTTC
-	TRBJ1-4	-	TRBV3-1/TRBV3-2	CASSQGQPPEKLFF	TGTGCCAGCAGCCAGGGGCAGCCGCCTGAAAAACTGTTTTTT
-	TRBJ2-3	TRBD2	TRBV18	CASSPPGAGFTDTQYF	TGTGCCAGCTCACCACCCGGAGCGGGGTTCACAGATACGCAGTATTTT
-	TRBJ1-6	TRBD1	TRBV7-6	CASSPNRGPNSPLHF	TGTGCCAGCAGCCCAAACAGGGGTCCGAATTCACCCCTCCACTTT
-	TRBJ2-2	TRBD1	TRBV4-1	CASSQVGTGPTGELFF	TGCGCCAGCAGCCAAGTGGGGACAGGTCCTACCGGGGAGCTGTTTTTT
few	TRBJ2-5	-	TRBV19	CASSINGEAAQYF	TGTGCCAGTAGTATAAACGGAGAAGCGGCCCAGTACTTC
-	TRBJ2-1	-	TRBV4-1	CASSQVHRGALVDEQFF	TGCGCCAGCAGCCAAGTTCACCGGGGGGCACTTGTAGATGAGCAGTTCTTC
-	TRBJ2-1	TRBD2	TRBV7-9	CASSALGGRANEQFF	TGTGCCAGCAGCGCACTCGGGGGGAGAGCCAATGAGCAGTTCTTC
-	TRBJ2-2	TRBD1	TRBV24-1	CATSDPGTENTGELFF	TGTGCCACCAGTGACCCCGGGACAGAAAACACCGGGGAGCTGTTTTTT
few	TRBJ1-2	-	TRBV18	CASSPPGGTYGYTF	TGTGCCAGCTCACCACCGGGGGGGACCTATGGCTACACCTTC
-	TRBJ2-7	-	TRBV6-2/TRBV6-3	CASSRDSVYEQYF	TGTGCCAGCAGCAGGGACTCAGTCTACGAGCAGTACTTC
-	TRBJ1-1	-	TRBV29-1	CSVEVRAENTEAFF	TGCAGCGTTGAAGTGCGGGCAGAGAACACTGAAGCTTTCTTT
-	TRBJ1-3	-	TRBV7-9	CASSLVNLNSGNTIYF	TGTGCCAGCAGCTTAGTGAACCTAAACTCTGGAAACACCATATATTTT
once	TRBJ2-5	-	TRBV18	CASSPPGRGQETQYF	TGTGCCAGCTCACCACCGGGGAGGGGGCAAGAGACCCAGTACTTC
few	TRBJ2-2	-	TRBV2	CATQKGLKNTGELFF	TGTGCCACCCAAAAGGGGTTGAAAAACACCGGGGAGCTGTTTTTT
-	TRBJ2-5	TRBD1	TRBV24-1	CATSDRDSVQGQTQYF	TGTGCCACCAGTGACCGGGACAGTGTTCAAGGACAGACCCAGTACTTC
-	TRBJ1-5	-	TRBV7-8	CASSLVTGQPQHF	TGTGCCAGCAGCTTAGTGACGGGTCAGCCCCAGCATTTT
-	TRBJ2-3	TRBD2	TRBV11-3	CASSPGGGADTQYF	TGTGCCAGCAGCCCCGGGGGGGGCGCAGATACGCAGTATTTT
-	TRBJ2-7	-	TRBV12-3/TRBV12-4	CASSLNSLVEQYF	TGTGCCAGCAGTTTAAATTCCCTTGTGGAGCAGTACTTC
-	TRBJ2-7	TRBD2	TRBV7-2	CASSPNFGRSGGREQYF	TGTGCCAGCAGCCCGAACTTCGGACGGTCGGGGGGTCGCGAGCAGTACTTC